The 5 T cell receptor beta chains listed next were all sequenced from one sample in a study of blood T cells in healthy people across ages. PCR was performed a second time for about 7 to 12 cycles using a sample-barcoded 5' primer and a J-beta primer mix. In TCRdb, the 5' RACE reads were re-called with MiXCR into one record per CDR3 protein. The sample yields 780,000 or so distinct CDR3 sequences, 53% seen once. Sequences were obtained from blood. The receptor set was obtained from a man older than 75 in good health.

This sequence joins TRBV9 and TRBJ1-4, with 9 bases aligning to TRBD1. V was pared by 3 bases and J by 4 bases, with 4 bases of the junction left unmatched. CDR3 length: 15 amino acids. Germline V gene sequence: CDR1 SGDLS, CDR2 YYNGEE. CDR3 amino acids: CASSATGGYNEKLFF. The CDR3 nucleotides are TGTGCCAGCAGCGCAACAGGGGGCTATAATGAAAAACTGTTTTTT.

V usage is TRBV7-9 and J usage is TRBJ2-7, with 8 bases lining up with TRBD2. Germline CDR1 reads SEHNR; CDR2 reads FQNEAQ (reference sequence). With 2 bases clipped from V and 7 bases from J, the junction kept 16 bases outside the gene matches. The CDR3 loop spans 17 amino acids. This chain's CDR3 is CASSLSVAGGGRGEQYF. The DNA of the CDR3 is TGTGCCAGCAGCTTAAGTGTGGCGGGAGGCGGGCGTGGTGAGCAGTACTTC.

The rearrangement joins TRBV18 to TRBJ1-1; the D gene is possibly TRBD1 (5 bases). This CDR3 has 15 amino acids. The germline V gene encodes CDR1 KGHSH and CDR2 LQKENI. V lost 1 base and J 6 bases, leaving 15 bases between the germline ends. CDR3 nucleotide sequence: TGTGCCAGCTCACCACTAGGGATGGGGCGGGCTGAAGCTTTCTTT. Its protein is CASSPLGMGRAEAFF.

The chain links TRBV12-3 or TRBV12-4 to TRBJ2-7; D not certain. The CDR3 consists of 12 residues. V lost 6 bases and J 3 bases, leaving 9 bases between the germline ends. CDR3 loop: CASSVTLYEQYF. For the CDR3, the DNA is TGTGCCAGCAGCGTTACACTCTACGAGCAGTACTTC.

This clonotype was observed a few times. The rearrangement joins TRBV7-9 to TRBJ2-5; 8 bases are shared with TRBD2. The germline CDR1 and CDR2 sequences are SEHNR and FQNEAQ (reference sequence). The J segment lost 5 bases and the V segment lost 7 bases, leaving 9 bases of the junction unmatched. The CDR3 covers 14 residues. CDR3 sequence (DNA): TGTGCCAGCACCAACAGCGGGAGTGGGGAGACCCAGTACTTC. This gives the protein CASTNSGSGETQYF.